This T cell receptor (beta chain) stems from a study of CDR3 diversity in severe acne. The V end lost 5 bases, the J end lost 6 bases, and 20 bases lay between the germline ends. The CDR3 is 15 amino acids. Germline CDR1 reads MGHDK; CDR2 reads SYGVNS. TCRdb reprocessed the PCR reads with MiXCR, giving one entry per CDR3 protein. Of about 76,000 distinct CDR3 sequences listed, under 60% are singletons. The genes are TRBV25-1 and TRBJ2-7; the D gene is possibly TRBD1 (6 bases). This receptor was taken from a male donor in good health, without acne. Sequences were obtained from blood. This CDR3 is CASSYSGVWRREQYF. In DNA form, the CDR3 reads TGTGCCAGCAGTTACTCAGGGGTTTGGAGGCGCGAGCAGTACTTC.